These 5 T cell receptor beta chains came from one sample sequenced in a study of beta chain features in type 1 diabetes. The antigens of these receptors remain unknown. Expressed TCRB transcripts were sequenced, since all the RNA that had been isolated was reverse transcribed. Data came from immunoSEQ multiplex PCR; TCRdb stores just in-frame clones and leaves some out. The repertoire consists of 250,000 to 300,000 clones, with approximately 25% occurring once and the leading ten covering 0.012%. Findings and limits, study-wide: Patients with Type 1 diabetes showed moderately but significantly shorter TCRB CDR3s in all four CD4+ subsets.

The sample comprised naive CD4+ T cells from blood. The receptors were gathered from a woman aged 25 to 39 with type 1 diabetes.

This clone was observed a single time. The chain joins TRBV5-1 to TRBJ2-5; 10 nucleotides match TRBD1. V was clipped by 4 bases and J by 1 base; unmatched bases: 7. Germline lookup yields CDR1 SGHRS and CDR2 YFSETQ. CDR3 length: 16 amino acids. CDR3 bases: TGCGCCAGCAGCCTCCGATGGACAGGGGGCCAAGAGACCCAGTACTTC. The encoded protein is CASSLRWTGGQETQYF.

This sequence joins TRBV5-6 and TRBJ2-5; tentative D call: TRBD2 (6 bases). Germline CDR1 and CDR2: SGHDT and YYEEEE. The CDR3 spans 14 residues. V lost 1 base and J lost 6, with 13 bases in between. The CDR3 bases are TGTGCCAGCAGCTTGACGGACTACGCTAAGACCCAGTACTTC. Protein product: CASSLTDYAKTQYF. Based on the CDR3 plus reference TRBV5-6 and TRBJ2-5, the full variable domain is DAGVTQSPTHLIKTRGQQVTLRCSPKSGHDTVSWYQQALGQGPQFIFQYYEEEERQRGNFPDRFSGHQFPNYSSELNVNALLLGDSALYLCASSLTDYAKTQYFGPGTRLLVL.

The chain has TRBV18 and TRBJ2-1, with 7 positions matching TRBD2. The V segment lost 2 bases and the J segment 8 bases; nucleotides outside the gene matches: 9. Per germline, CDR1 KGHSH and CDR2 LQKENI. The CDR3 extends over 15 amino acids. The CDR3, as DNA: TGTGCCAGCTCACCAAGGCGGGAGATCGCCCATGAGCAGTTCTTC. Translating it yields CASSPRREIAHEQFF.

The chain links TRBV30 to TRBJ2-5; 13 bases match TRBD2. The CDR3 is made up of 15 amino acids. The J segment lost 5 bases and the V segment lost 3 bases, leaving 6 bases of the junction unmatched. Germline lookup yields CDR1 GTSNPN and CDR2 SVGIG (reference sequence). DNA of the CDR3: TGTGCCTGGAGCTATGGACTAGCGGGAGTGGAGACCCAGTACTTC. Translation: CAWSYGLAGVETQYF.

J is TRBJ2-7 and V is TRBV5-1, with D possibly TRBD2 on 5 matching bases. The V end was cut by 3 bases, the J end by 3 bases, with 10 bases between. The CDR3 length is 13 residues. Germline lookup yields CDR1 SGHRS and CDR2 YFSETQ. CDR3 sequence (DNA): TGCGCCAGCAGCTACAACCGGGACTACGAGCAGTACTTC. It codes for CASSYNRDYEQYF.